This is a list of T cell receptor beta chains from one sample in a study of control samples from healthy donors and cancer patients. Assay used: immunoSEQ multiplex PCR; TCRdb lists only in-frame clones, some missing. This listing includes approximately 190,000 clones. Sequenced: blood. Source of these receptors: a woman in her thirties in good health. Both conserved end residues are part of each CDR3. D genes are given only for firm matches.

j_gene: TRBJ1-1; v_gene: TRBV6-5; len: 16; d_gene: TRBD1; CDR3nt: TGTGCCAGCAGTTACGAGGGGGCGCGTTCGAACACTGAAGCTTTCTTT; CDR3aa: CASSYEGARSNTEAFF
j_gene: TRBJ1-1; v_gene: TRBV7-3; len: 14; d_gene: NA; CDR3nt: TGTGCCAGCACCCCTCCACGGTTAAACACTGAAGCTTTCTTT; CDR3aa: CASTPPRLNTEAFF
j_gene: TRBJ1-5; v_gene: TRBV7-9; len: 15; d_gene: NA; CDR3nt: TGTGCCAGCAGCTTAACTTCCTATAGCAATCAGCCCCAGCATTTT; CDR3aa: CASSLTSYSNQPQHF
j_gene: TRBJ1-2; v_gene: TRBV7-9; len: 14; d_gene: NA; CDR3nt: TGTGCCAGCAGCTTAGAAGGCGGGGGTTATGGCTACACCTTC; CDR3aa: CASSLEGGGYGYTF
j_gene: TRBJ1-3; v_gene: TRBV12-3/TRBV12-4; len: 13; d_gene: NA; CDR3nt: TGTGCCAGCCAGAGCTCCTCTGGAAACACCATATATTTT; CDR3aa: CASQSSSGNTIYF
j_gene: TRBJ1-5; v_gene: TRBV12-3/TRBV12-4; len: 13; d_gene: NA; CDR3nt: TGTGCCAGCAGTTTAAGGGGGGTACAGCCCCAGCATTTT; CDR3aa: CASSLRGVQPQHF
j_gene: TRBJ1-5; v_gene: TRBV5-6; len: 14; d_gene: TRBD1; CDR3nt: TGTGCCAGCAGCTTGGCAGGGGGCAGACAGCCCCAGCATTTT; CDR3aa: CASSLAGGRQPQHF
j_gene: TRBJ1-4; v_gene: TRBV4-2; len: 16; d_gene: TRBD1; CDR3nt: TGTGCCAGCAGCCAAGATCGGGGGACAGGTAATGAAAAACTGTTTTTT; CDR3aa: CASSQDRGTGNEKLFF
j_gene: TRBJ1-6; v_gene: TRBV6-5; len: 14; d_gene: TRBD1; CDR3nt: TGTGCCAGCAGGCGACAGGGCCTTAATTCACCCCTCCACTTT; CDR3aa: CASRRQGLNSPLHF
j_gene: TRBJ1-4; v_gene: TRBV19; len: 16; d_gene: TRBD1; CDR3nt: TGTGCCAGTAGACCCTATGGGACAGGGGCTAATGAAAAACTGTTTTTT; CDR3aa: CASRPYGTGANEKLFF
j_gene: TRBJ2-1; v_gene: TRBV4-1; len: 17; d_gene: NA; CDR3nt: TGCGCCAGCAGCCAAGTTGGACGTGCGTCCAGCCCGGTTGAGCAGTTCTTC; CDR3aa: CASSQVGRASSPVEQFF
j_gene: TRBJ1-2; v_gene: TRBV12-3/TRBV12-4; len: 13; d_gene: NA; CDR3nt: TGTGCCAGCAACTACGGGGGGAACTATGGCTACACCTTC; CDR3aa: CASNYGGNYGYTF
j_gene: TRBJ1-2; v_gene: TRBV4-2; len: 14; d_gene: NA; CDR3nt: TGTGCCAGCAGCCAATCTGGGACAACATATGGCTACACCTTC; CDR3aa: CASSQSGTTYGYTF
j_gene: TRBJ2-1; v_gene: TRBV28; len: 15; d_gene: NA; CDR3nt: TGTGCCAGCAGACACCAGGGGGGAAACTACAATGAGCAGTTCTTC; CDR3aa: CASRHQGGNYNEQFF
j_gene: TRBJ2-7; v_gene: TRBV12-3/TRBV12-4; len: 13; d_gene: NA; CDR3nt: TGTGCCAGCAGTTTTTACCAGGGCCGCGAGCAGTACTTC; CDR3aa: CASSFYQGREQYF
j_gene: TRBJ1-2; v_gene: TRBV6-6; len: 13; d_gene: NA; CDR3nt: TGTGCCAGCATTATGGGGGGGGCGATTGGCTACACCTTC; CDR3aa: CASIMGGAIGYTF
j_gene: TRBJ2-1; v_gene: TRBV11-2; len: 12; d_gene: NA; CDR3nt: TGTGCCAGCAGAAGGGCGGGCGGGGAGCAGTTCTTC; CDR3aa: CASRRAGGEQFF
j_gene: TRBJ1-2; v_gene: TRBV20-1; len: 15; d_gene: NA; CDR3nt: TGCAGTGCTAGTGACGCGGGAGGGGGGAACTATGGCTACACCTTC; CDR3aa: CSASDAGGGNYGYTF
j_gene: TRBJ2-4; v_gene: TRBV19; len: 15; d_gene: NA; CDR3nt: TGTGCCAGTGGATGGGCCTCCCTAGCCAAAAACATTCAGTACTTC; CDR3aa: CASGWASLAKNIQYF